This TCR beta chain was recorded in a study of response to subunit inactivated influenza vaccine. Regarding the study as a whole: There was a suggestion from the authors that each seasonal influenza vaccination recruits few new T cells.

TCRdb used MiXCR to reprocess the RT-PCR reads, holding one entry per CDR3 protein. The table lists more than 550,000 distinct CDR3 sequences, around 11% of them singletons, with more than 9.5% in the top ten. This clonotype has more than one count but fewer than ten. Its target is unknown. The same data also contributed to another study, on T cells expressing NK-cell markers. Turning to that study: Scientists made TCR beta cDNA using 5'RACE template switching with UMIs. All TCR beta repertoires analysed originated from sorted CD3+CD56+NKG2C+, CD3+CD56+NKG2C- and CD3+CD56-NKG2C+ T cells. For a handful of donors, the dominant NKG2C+ clonotypes made up about 1.0-8% of their CD8+ T cells. In several donors, dominant clonotypes made up about 25-65% of CD3+CD56-NKG2C+ cells.

The specimen comprised PBMCs from blood, sampled on the day of vaccination. This TCR derives from a man in his forties or fifties who received an inactivated influenza vaccine.

This CDR3 reads CASSHQTANTEAFF. The CDR3 DNA is TGTGCCAGCAGCCACCAGACAGCGAACACTGAAGCTTTCTTT. The chain carries TRBV4-2 and TRBJ1-1, with a tentative D call TRBD1 (5 bases). CDR3 size: 14 residues. Germline CDR1 and CDR2: LGHNA and YNFKEQ. Trimming removed 3 bases from V and 1 base from J, with 9 bases in between.